The sample holds many counts of the clone carrying this T cell receptor beta chain. For repertoire sequencing, the TCR beta CDR3 regions were amplified from RNA transcripts. Second-round multiplex PCR followed a first-round RT-PCR using HTBI primers. TCRdb ran MiXCR on the multiplex PCR reads and lists one entry per CDR3 protein. The table has hundreds of thousands of distinct CDR3 sequences, about two fifths seen once; the top ten hold 3% to 4%. This record comes from a study of Graves' ophthalmopathy and Graves' hyperthyroidism. The CDR3 consists of 12 residues. The germline V gene has CDR1 DFQATT and CDR2 SNEGSKA (reference sequence). V was trimmed by 0 bases and J by 4 bases, leaving 4 bases between them.

The chain uses TRBV20-1 and TRBJ1-5; no definite D call. Material: peripheral blood. The source of this sequence is an adult man with Graves' ophthalmopathy. The CDR3 protein is CSAREHNQPQHF. The CDR3 nucleotides read TGCAGTGCTAGAGAACATAATCAGCCCCAGCATTTT.